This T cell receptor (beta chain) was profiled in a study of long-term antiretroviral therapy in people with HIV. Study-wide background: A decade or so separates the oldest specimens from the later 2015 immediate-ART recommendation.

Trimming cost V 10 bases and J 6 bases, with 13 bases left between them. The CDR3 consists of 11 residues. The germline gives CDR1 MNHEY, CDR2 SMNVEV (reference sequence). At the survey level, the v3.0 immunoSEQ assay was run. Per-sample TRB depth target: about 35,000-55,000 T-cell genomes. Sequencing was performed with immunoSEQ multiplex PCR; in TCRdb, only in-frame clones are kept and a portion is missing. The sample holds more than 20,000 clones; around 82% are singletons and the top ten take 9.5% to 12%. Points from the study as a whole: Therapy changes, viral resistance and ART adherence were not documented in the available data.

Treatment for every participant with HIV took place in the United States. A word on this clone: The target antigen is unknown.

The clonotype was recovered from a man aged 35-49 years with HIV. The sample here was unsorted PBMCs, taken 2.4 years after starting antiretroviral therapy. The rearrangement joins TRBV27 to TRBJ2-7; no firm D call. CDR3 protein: CATTNYAEQYF. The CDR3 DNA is TGTGCCACAACGAACTACGCCGAGCAGTACTTC.